A single sample gave rise to the 18 T cell receptor beta chains below, sequenced in a study of human T cells and chemical hapten exposure. Time point noted: pre-sensitization, week 0. Treatment noted: therapeutic diphenylcyclopropenone sensitization with weekly scalp DPC. RNA extraction used unfractionated whole blood as the source of total RNA. In TCRdb, the RACE reads were re-called with MiXCR into one record per CDR3 protein. The sample consists of tens of thousands of distinct CDR3 sequences, 10% of them appearing once. This specimen consisted of whole blood, obtained in connection with sensitization to the hapten diphenylcyclopropenone (DPC). The receptors originated from a man aged 45 to 65 with alopecia areata. Some clones in this sample may be carry-over from other donors' samples.

This clonotype has at least ten counts. The chain links TRBV5-4 to TRBJ2-5, with D tentatively TRBD1 (6 bases). CDR1 is SGHNT and CDR2 is YYREEE in the germline V gene (reference sequence). V was shortened by 3 bases and J by 0 bases, with 9 bases between the two germline ends. CDR3 length equals 14 residues. The chain's CDR3 is CASSSGQNQETQYF. CDR3 in DNA: TGTGCCAGCAGCTCAGGACAGAACCAAGAGACCCAGTACTTC.

This clonotype was detected many times. The genes are TRBV7-2 and TRBJ2-7; D might be TRBD2 (5 bases). Germline V gives CDR1 SGHTA, CDR2 FQGNSA. The CDR3 is 13 residues long. Deletions cut 5 bases from V and 7 bases from J, with 15 bases between. The CDR3 loop reads CASSTLVWGEQYF. DNA of the CDR3: TGTGCCAGCAGCACACTAGTGTGGGGAGAGCAGTACTTC.

This clonotype was counted at least ten times. Here the CDR3 DNA reads TGCAGCGTTGATAGACAGGGGGCGACCGGGGAGCTGTTTTTT. Protein: CSVDRQGATGELFF. The chain has TRBV29-1 and TRBJ2-2; 10 bases align to TRBD1. This CDR3 spans 14 amino acids. The V and J ends lost 3 bases and 5 bases, in that order; junction bases with no gene match: 3. In germline, CDR1 is SQVTM, CDR2 ANQGSEA.

This clonotype has only a few counts. The chain couples TRBV25-1 to TRBJ2-3; D unclear. The ends were cut back, 1 base at V and 6 bases at J, with 5 bases in the middle. The CDR3 loop spans 12 amino acids. Per germline, CDR1 MGHDK and CDR2 SYGVNS. This chain's CDR3 is CASSEFVDTQYF. CDR3 coding DNA: TGTGCCAGCAGTGAATTTGTGGATACGCAGTATTTT.

This clonotype was seen repeatedly, ten times or more. The gene calls are TRBV4-2 and TRBJ2-7; D may be TRBD2 (6 bases). The V gene lost 4 bases and the J gene lost 3 bases, with 19 bases spanning the gap. The length of the CDR3 is 16 residues. CDR1 LGHNA and CDR2 YNFKEQ come from the germline V gene. CDR3 sequence: CASSPGLLGRHYEQYF. The CDR3 DNA follows: TGTGCCAGCAGCCCCGGACTACTAGGCCGACACTACGAGCAGTACTTC.

This clonotype was seen at least ten times. V and J are TRBV5-1 and TRBJ1-1, with TRBD1 matching 9 bases. Per germline, CDR1 SGHRS and CDR2 YFSETQ. This CDR3 is 14 amino acids long. V was pared by 4 bases and J by 4 bases, with 5 bases of the junction left unmatched. CDR3 sequence (DNA): TGCGCCAGCAGCAAGGGACAGGGAGGCACTGAAGCTTTCTTT. It translates to CASSKGQGGTEAFF. The whole variable domain, remainder taken from reference TRBV5-1 and TRBJ1-1, is KAGVTQTPRYLIKTRGQQVTLSCSPISGHRSVSWYQQTPGQGLQFLFEYFSETQRNKGNFPGRFSGRQFSNSRSEMNVSTLELGDSALYLCASSKGQGGTEAFFGQGTRLTVV.

This clonotype was observed at least ten times. The chain couples TRBV5-4 to TRBJ1-2, with 9 bases that match TRBD1. J was trimmed by 4 bases and V by 1 base; bases with no gene match: 5. CDR3 length: 15 residues. The germline V gene has CDR1 SGHNT and CDR2 YYREEE (reference sequence). The CDR3 loop reads CASSLPGQGSYGYTF. The CDR3 DNA follows: TGTGCCAGCAGCTTGCCGGGACAGGGCTCCTATGGCTACACCTTC.

The chain is built from TRBV28 and TRBJ1-5; weak D call: TRBD1 (6 bases). The ends were cut back, 8 bases at V and 5 bases at J, with 13 bases in the middle. The CDR3 contains 13 residues. Germline CDR1 and CDR2: MDHEN and SYDVKM. For the CDR3, the DNA is TGTGCCAGCGAAAAACAGGGTTATCAGCCCCAGCATTTT. It yields the protein CASEKQGYQPQHF.

This clonotype appeared many times. The rearrangement joins TRBV10-3 to TRBJ2-1; 8 bases line up with TRBD1. Trimming took 10 bases from V and 5 from J; bases not matched to a gene: 10. Germline CDR1 is ENHRY and CDR2 is SYGVKD. CDR3 length: 14 residues. The CDR3 region is CASGPGQVDNEQFF. For the CDR3, the DNA is TGTGCCAGCGGACCGGGACAGGTCGACAATGAGCAGTTCTTC.

This clonotype occurred many times. The CDR3 region is CASSTPNQPQHF. The CDR3 DNA reads as TGTGCCAGCAGCACACCCAATCAGCCCCAGCATTTT. The chain carries TRBV7-3 and TRBJ1-5; D is unresolved. V shed 5 bases and J shed 3 bases, with 5 bases lying between them. Per germline, CDR1 SGHTA and CDR2 FQGTGA. The CDR3 has 12 amino acids. Based on the CDR3 plus reference TRBV7-3 and TRBJ1-5, the full variable domain is GAGVSQTPSNKVTEKGKYVELRCDPISGHTALYWYRQSLGQGPEFLIYFQGTGAADDSGLPNDRFFAVRPEGSVSTLKIQRTERGDSAVYLCASSTPNQPQHFGDGTRLSIL.

At least ten counts were recorded for this clonotype. The chain is built from TRBV19 and TRBJ2-2; weak D call: TRBD1 (6 bases). Trimming took 5 bases from V and 6 from J, leaving 16 bases between them. Germline assignment: CDR1 LNHDA and CDR2 SQIVND (reference sequence). The CDR3 is made up of 15 amino acids. CDR3 region: CASSLNFQGPGELFF. CDR3 bases: TGTGCCAGTAGTTTAAACTTCCAGGGGCCCGGGGAGCTGTTTTTT.

The table lists this clonotype with many counts. The chain uses TRBV19 and TRBJ2-1, with D hard to call. With 0 bases removed from V and 3 bases from J, the gap between germline ends came to 9 bases. This CDR3 spans 15 amino acids. Germline V gene sequence: CDR1 LNHDA, CDR2 SQIVND (reference sequence). The CDR3 here is CASSIDQDSYNEQFF. CDR3 coding DNA: TGTGCCAGTAGTATAGATCAGGATAGCTACAATGAGCAGTTCTTC.

This clonotype was observed a handful of times. The chain is built from TRBV11-2 and TRBJ2-7; D may be TRBD2 (6 bases). This CDR3 is built from 16 residues. Trimming took off 2 bases at V and 5 bases at J, with 19 bases between the two ends. Per the germline V gene, CDR1 is SGHAT and CDR2 is FQNNGV. The CDR3: CASSLKGTSATDEQYF. Here the CDR3 DNA reads TGTGCCAGCAGCTTAAAAGGGACTTCCGCCACTGACGAGCAGTACTTC.

The J gene is TRBJ1-6, the V gene TRBV20-1; D might be TRBD1 (5 bases). Germline loops: CDR1 DFQATT, CDR2 SNEGSKA (reference sequence). V shed 1 base and J shed 7 bases, with 11 bases lying between them. There are 14 residues in the CDR3. The CDR3 coding sequence is TGCAGTGCTAGAGTGGGGCAGGCGAATTCACCCCTCCACTTT. Translating gives CSARVGQANSPLHF.

This clonotype was seen repeatedly, ten times or more. The chain couples TRBV29-1 to TRBJ1-6; possible D gene TRBD1, 6 bases. Between the trimmed V and J ends, which lost 7 bases and 7 bases, there was a span of 11 bases. CDR3 length: 12 amino acids. Germline V gene lookup returns CDR1 SQVTM and CDR2 ANQGSEA. This CDR3 is CSARGGNSPLHF. CDR3 sequence (DNA): TGCAGCGCTCGGGGGGGCAATTCACCCCTCCACTTT.

As for this clonotype: A single base separates this from a much larger clone, so it may be a read error. The chain couples TRBV5-5 to TRBJ2-3, with 9 nucleotides matching TRBD2. The germline CDR1 and CDR2 sequences are SGHKS and YYEKEE (reference sequence). The junction had 7 bases not matched to a gene; V was cut back by 4 bases and J by 4 bases. The CDR3 has 15 amino acids. The CDR3 loop is CASSPLAGASDTQYF. CDR3 in DNA: TGTGCCAGCAGCCCTTTAGCGGGAGCCTCAGATACGCAGTATTTT.

The rearrangement joins TRBV7-8 to TRBJ2-1; 9 positions agree with TRBD2. V was pared by 1 base and J by 5 bases, with 6 bases of the junction left unmatched. CDR1 is SGHVS, CDR2 FQNEAQ, per germline. This CDR3 spans 16 amino acids. The CDR3 region is CASSLEASGNHNEQFF. The CDR3 DNA is TGTGCCAGCAGCTTAGAGGCTAGCGGGAACCACAATGAGCAGTTCTTC.

This clonotype was seen a few times. The gene calls are TRBV5-1 and TRBJ2-7; TRBD2 matches 7 bases. Germline-derived CDR1 and CDR2 are SGHRS and YFSETQ. V shed 4 bases and J 5 bases; nucleotides not matched to a gene: 6. The CDR3 spans 13 residues. CDR3 in DNA: TGCGCCAGCAGCACAGTAGCGGGTGACGAGCAGTACTTC. Its translation: CASSTVAGDEQYF.